Listed below are T cell receptor beta chains from one sample, sequenced in a study of blood T cell repertoires in COVID-19. Sequenced by immunoSEQ multiplex PCR; TCRdb stores in-frame clones only, minus some. The table lists fewer than 180,000 clones, 65% to 90% of them singletons, with roughly 3.3% in the top ten. The material sequenced was peripheral blood. These receptors were obtained from a man in his 70s with acute or convalescent COVID-19. CDR3s include the opening cysteine and the closing phenylalanine or tryptophan. D genes are given only for firm matches. Not every row has a clone size; where given, it reads once, few, many or a size class.

CDR3aa	CDR3nt	v_gene	j_gene	d_gene	abundance
CASSEAFGKHHEQYF	TGTGCCAGCAGTGAAGCTTTCGGGAAGCACCACGAGCAGTACTTC	TRBV2	TRBJ2-7	NA	NA
CASSRTGTENQPQHF	TGTGCCAGCAGTCGAACCGGGACAGAGAATCAGCCCCAGCATTTT	TRBV6-5	TRBJ1-5	TRBD1	NA
CASSWTSGSTGANVLTF	TGCGCCAGCAGCTGGACTAGCGGGAGTACTGGGGCCAACGTCCTGACTTTC	TRBV5-1	TRBJ2-6	TRBD2	NA
CSALGGLAGGRETQYF	TGCAGCGCCCTCGGGGGACTAGCGGGAGGCCGAGAGACCCAGTACTTC	TRBV29-1	TRBJ2-5	TRBD2	NA
CASSSDTTNEQFF	TGTGCCAGCAGCTCAGACACAACCAATGAGCAGTTCTTC	TRBV7-9	TRBJ2-1	NA	NA
CASSRGWCSVRETQYF	TGTGCCAGCAGCCGAGGTTGGTGCAGTGTTCGAGAGACCCAGTACTTC	TRBV6-8	TRBJ2-5	NA	NA
CASTAGSTDTQYF	TGTGCCAGCACCGCGGGATCCACAGATACGCAGTATTTT	TRBV6-6	TRBJ2-3	NA	NA
CATCRDPGRGAQYF	TGTGCCACTTGCCGGGACCCCGGGCGGGGGGCCCAGTACTTC	TRBV13	TRBJ2-5	TRBD2	NA
CASSLVLAGDIHEQFF	TGCGCCAGCAGCTTGGTTCTAGCGGGAGATATCCATGAGCAGTTCTTC	TRBV5-1	TRBJ2-1	TRBD2	NA
CASSLAGSNEQYF	TGTGCCAGCAGCTTGGCGGGGAGCAACGAGCAGTACTTC	TRBV5-4	TRBJ2-7	NA	NA
CASTGGFTDTQYF	TGTGCGTCGACAGGGGGGTTCACAGATACGCAGTATTTT	TRBV12-5	TRBJ2-3	TRBD1	NA
CASSREPAPYEQYF	TGTGCCAGCAGCCGGGAGCCGGCCCCCTACGAGCAGTACTTC	TRBV7-2	TRBJ2-7	NA	once
CASSPSMGWRWNGYTF	TGTGCCAGCAGCCCGTCGATGGGGTGGAGGTGGAATGGCTACACCTTC	TRBV3-1/TRBV3-2	TRBJ1-2	NA	NA
CASSQAGETQYF	TGTGCCAGCAGCCAAGCAGGGGAGACCCAGTACTTC	TRBV5-6	TRBJ2-5	NA	few
CASSAPTSNEQFF	TGTGCCAGCAGTGCGCCAACTAGCAATGAGCAGTTCTTC	TRBV12-3/TRBV12-4	TRBJ2-1	NA	NA
CASSLATLVSGNTIYF	TGTGCCAGCAGCTTAGCTACATTGGTCTCTGGAAACACCATATATTTT	TRBV7-8	TRBJ1-3	NA	NA
CASSQVGGATQETQYF	TGTGCCAGCAGCCAAGTAGGAGGGGCGACACAAGAGACCCAGTACTTC	TRBV14	TRBJ2-5	NA	once
CASSVGGISNSPLHF	TGTGCCAGCAGCGTAGGAGGGATCAGTAATTCACCCCTCCACTTT	TRBV9	TRBJ1-6	NA	NA
CATGDRASNQPQHF	TGTGCCACCGGAGACAGGGCGAGCAATCAGCCCCAGCATTTT	TRBV24-1	TRBJ1-5	TRBD1	NA
CASSFKGTRLASYTDTQYF	TGTGCCAGCAGCTTCAAGGGGACCCGACTAGCGTCTTACACAGATACGCAGTATTTT	TRBV11-2	TRBJ2-3	TRBD2	NA
CASSFGTSGTYEQFF	TGCGCCAGCAGCTTCGGGACTAGCGGGACATATGAGCAGTTCTTC	TRBV5-1	TRBJ2-1	TRBD2	NA
CASSLGRWNYGYTF	TGTGCCAGCAGTTTGGGCAGGTGGAACTATGGCTACACCTTC	TRBV28	TRBJ1-2	NA	NA
CASSLGGSLRETQYF	TGTGCTAGCAGCTTAGGCGGGAGTCTACGAGAGACCCAGTACTTC	TRBV7-7	TRBJ2-5	TRBD2	NA
CASSLEENTIYF	TGTGCCAGCAGTTTGGAGGAAAACACCATATATTTT	TRBV28	TRBJ1-3	NA	NA
CASSHRTGGYQPQHF	TGTGCCAGCAGTCATCGGACAGGGGGTTATCAGCCCCAGCATTTT	TRBV28	TRBJ1-5	TRBD1	NA
CAITGGGSNSPLHF	TGTGCCATCACCGGGGGGGGATCCAATTCACCCCTCCACTTT	TRBV10-3	TRBJ1-6	NA	NA
CASSTTAYNEQFF	TGTGCCAGCAGCACGACAGCGTACAATGAGCAGTTCTTC	TRBV6-5	TRBJ2-1	NA	NA
CASRDRTNTGELFF	TGCGCCAGCAGGGACAGGACCAACACCGGGGAGCTGTTTTTT	TRBV5-1	TRBJ2-2	TRBD1	NA
CASTDRGRTGELFF	TGTGCCAGCACGGACAGGGGGCGAACCGGGGAGCTGTTTTTT	TRBV19	TRBJ2-2	TRBD1	NA
CASSLDLRRDYGYTF	TGCGCCAGCAGCTTGGACCTCCGACGGGACTATGGCTACACCTTC	TRBV5-1	TRBJ1-2	NA	NA
CASSPKGASGYTF	TGTGCCAGCAGCCCGAAGGGGGCAAGTGGCTACACCTTC	TRBV12-3/TRBV12-4	TRBJ1-2	TRBD1	NA